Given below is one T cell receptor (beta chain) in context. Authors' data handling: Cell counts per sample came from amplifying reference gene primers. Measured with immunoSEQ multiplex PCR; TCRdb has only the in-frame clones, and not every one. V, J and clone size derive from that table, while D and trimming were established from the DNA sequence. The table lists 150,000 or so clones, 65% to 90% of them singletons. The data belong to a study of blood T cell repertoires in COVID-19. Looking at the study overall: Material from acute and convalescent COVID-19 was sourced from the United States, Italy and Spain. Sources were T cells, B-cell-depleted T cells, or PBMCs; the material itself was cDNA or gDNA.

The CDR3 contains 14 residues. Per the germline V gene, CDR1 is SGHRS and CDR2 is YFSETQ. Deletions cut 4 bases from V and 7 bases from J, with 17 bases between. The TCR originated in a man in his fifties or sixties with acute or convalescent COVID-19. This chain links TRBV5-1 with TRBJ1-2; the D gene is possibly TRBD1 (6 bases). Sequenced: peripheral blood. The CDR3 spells CASSTQNREGGYTF. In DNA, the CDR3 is TGCGCCAGCAGCACCCAAAACAGGGAAGGTGGCTACACCTTC.